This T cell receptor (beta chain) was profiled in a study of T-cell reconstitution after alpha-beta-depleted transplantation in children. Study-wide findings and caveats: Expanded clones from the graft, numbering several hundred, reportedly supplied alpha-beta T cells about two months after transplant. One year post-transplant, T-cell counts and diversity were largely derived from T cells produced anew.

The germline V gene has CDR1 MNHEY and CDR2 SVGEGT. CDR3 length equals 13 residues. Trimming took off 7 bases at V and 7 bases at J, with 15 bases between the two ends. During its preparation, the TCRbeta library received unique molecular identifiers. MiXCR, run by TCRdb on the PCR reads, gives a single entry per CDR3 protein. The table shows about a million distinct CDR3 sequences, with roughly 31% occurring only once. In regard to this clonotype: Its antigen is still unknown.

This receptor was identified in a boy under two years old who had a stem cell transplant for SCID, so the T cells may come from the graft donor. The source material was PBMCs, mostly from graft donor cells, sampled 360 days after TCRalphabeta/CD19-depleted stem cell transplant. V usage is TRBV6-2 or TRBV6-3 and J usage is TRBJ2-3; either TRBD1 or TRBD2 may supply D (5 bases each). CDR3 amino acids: CASTGTGRNTQYF. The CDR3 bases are TGTGCCAGCACCGGGACCGGTCGTAATACGCAGTATTTT.